This is a list of T cell receptor beta chains from one sample in a study of blood T cell repertoires in COVID-19. Method: immunoSEQ multiplex PCR; TCRdb's copy keeps in-frame clones and lacks some. The repertoire has more than 95,000 clones, approximately 90% of them found once; the top ten carry 1.8%. The sequencing sample was made of peripheral blood. Receptors originate from a human donor with active COVID-19. The donor label of this sample is uncertain. Each CDR3 is given with its conserved first and last residue. The D gene is left open where the match is weak. Expanded clones get a size class; other rows say once, few or many, or leave the size out.

D | J | size | V | DNA | CDR3
NA | TRBJ2-1 | few | TRBV5-1 | TGCGCCAGCAGCTTTACCGGGACACCGGGCTTCAATGAGCAGTTCTTC | CASSFTGTPGFNEQFF
NA | TRBJ2-7 | few | TRBV21-1 | TGTGCCAGCAGCAAAGAAGGGGTATCCTACGAGCAGTACTTC | CASSKEGVSYEQYF
NA | TRBJ2-7 | NA | TRBV5-1 | TGCGCCAGCAGCTTGGCCTGGGGGGTGGACGAGCAGTACTTC | CASSLAWGVDEQYF
NA | TRBJ1-6 | NA | TRBV7-6 | TGTGCCAGCAGCTTAAATCCTGAGGGGGGGGATTCACCCCTCCACTTT | CASSLNPEGGDSPLHF
TRBD1 | TRBJ2-6 | NA | TRBV19 | TGTGCCAGTAGATGGGACAGGGGGCGTTCTGGGGCCAACGTCCTGACTTTC | CASRWDRGRSGANVLTF
TRBD1 | TRBJ1-4 | NA | TRBV6-5 | TGTGCCACTCGGACAGGAGCTAATGAAAAACTGTTTTTT | CATRTGANEKLFF
TRBD2 | TRBJ2-1 | NA | TRBV6-7 | TGTGCCAGCATCCCGGGGGGTCTTATCTACAATGAGCAGTTCTTC | CASIPGGLIYNEQFF
TRBD2 | TRBJ2-4 | NA | TRBV2 | TGTGCCAGCAGTGACCCCGGGAGGACAAACATTCAGTACTTC | CASSDPGRTNIQYF
NA | TRBJ2-1 | NA | TRBV4-1 | TGCGCCAGCAGCCACCTATCTCTAGTCTTTGGGGGCCGGAATGAGCAGTTCTTC | CASSHLSLVFGGRNEQFF
NA | TRBJ2-1 | NA | TRBV7-2 | TGTGCCAGCGAACGACTACTCCGGCGCAATGAGCAGTTCTTC | CASERLLRRNEQFF
NA | TRBJ1-3 | few | TRBV5-1 | TGCGCCAGCAGCCTCAGTAACTCTGGAAACACCATATATTTT | CASSLSNSGNTIYF
TRBD1 | TRBJ1-2 | NA | TRBV19 | TGTGCCAGTAGAACTCAGGGGGCTCTCGACTATGGCTACACCTTC | CASRTQGALDYGYTF
NA | TRBJ1-4 | once | TRBV9 | TGTGCCAGCAGCGCCACAGGGAGCAATAATGAAAAACTGTTTTTT | CASSATGSNNEKLFF
TRBD2 | TRBJ2-1 | NA | TRBV6-5 | TGTGCCAGCAGTCCCGGGACTAGCGGGAGAAATGAGCAGTTCTTC | CASSPGTSGRNEQFF
NA | TRBJ2-5 | NA | TRBV7-2 | TGTGCCAGCAGCTTGTGGGCCCCGGGGGAAGAGACCCAGTACTTC | CASSLWAPGEETQYF
NA | TRBJ2-7 | NA | TRBV12-3/TRBV12-4 | TGTGCCAGCAGAACCACAGCCTCCTACGAGCAGTACTTC | CASRTTASYEQYF
TRBD1 | TRBJ1-3 | NA | TRBV6-4 | TGTGCCAGCAGGGGCGACAGGGGAGTGCGAAACACCATATATTTT | CASRGDRGVRNTIYF
NA | TRBJ2-1 | NA | TRBV9 | TGTGCCAGCAGCCCCTCAGGAGGCGGTCTAATGCACAATGAGCAGTTCTTC | CASSPSGGGLMHNEQFF
TRBD2 | TRBJ2-3 | NA | TRBV9 | TGTGCCAGCAAGCGGGGGGGCGGCACAGATACGCAGTATTTT | CASKRGGGTDTQYF
NA | TRBJ2-3 | NA | TRBV5-6 | TGTGCCAGCAGCCCAGTTGGTGTCAGGGGCTCCACAGATACGCAGTATTTT | CASSPVGVRGSTDTQYF
NA | TRBJ1-5 | NA | TRBV6-5 | TGTGCCAGCAGTTACGGGCAGAATCAGCCCCAGCATTTT | CASSYGQNQPQHF
NA | TRBJ2-1 | NA | TRBV13 | TGTGCCAGCAGCTCAACTCTCCTACGGGTCGCGTACAATGAGCAGTTCTTC | CASSSTLLRVAYNEQFF
NA | TRBJ1-6 | NA | TRBV6-2/TRBV6-3 | TGTGCCAGCAGTTACCGCGCGACTTTGCACTTT | CASSYRATLHF
NA | TRBJ2-7 | NA | TRBV7-9 | TGTGCCAGCAGCTTAAGTAGCTACGAGCAGTACTTC | CASSLSSYEQYF
NA | TRBJ1-4 | NA | TRBV27 | TGTGCCAGCAGTTTCGGGAGGGGGGGCGACGTGGGTGAAAAACTGTTTTTT | CASSFGRGGDVGEKLFF
NA | TRBJ1-6 | NA | TRBV27 | TGTGCCAGCAGTTTATCCCAACTTTCACCCCTCCACTTT | CASSLSQLSPLHF
NA | TRBJ1-6 | NA | TRBV5-1 | TGCGCCAGCAGCTGGGGCACTGACGGTAATTCACCCCTCCACTTT | CASSWGTDGNSPLHF
TRBD1 | TRBJ1-5 | NA | TRBV19 | TGTGCCAGTAGCCTAGGACAGGATAGCAATCAGCCCCAGCATTTT | CASSLGQDSNQPQHF
TRBD1 | TRBJ2-5 | NA | TRBV5-5 | TGTGCCAGCAGCCACCTAGGACAGGGACAAGAGACCCAGTACTTC | CASSHLGQGQETQYF
TRBD2 | TRBJ2-1 | NA | TRBV20-1 | TGCAGTGCTAGTGGGACTAGCGGGTCAAATGAGCAGTTCTTC | CSASGTSGSNEQFF
NA | TRBJ1-1 | NA | TRBV28 | TGTGCCAGCACAGGTGGCACTGAAGCTTTCTTT | CASTGGTEAFF
TRBD2 | TRBJ2-7 | NA | TRBV5-5 | TGTGCCAGCAGGACCTCTGGGGGAGGGGACGAGCAGTACTTC | CASRTSGGGDEQYF
TRBD1 | TRBJ2-7 | once | TRBV4-2 | TGTGCCAGCAGCCCCGCGGACAGGTACGAGCAGTACTTC | CASSPADRYEQYF
NA | TRBJ2-1 | NA | TRBV6-6 | TGTGCCAGCAGGGACAGCAACAATGAGCAGTTCTTC | CASRDSNNEQFF
NA | TRBJ1-1 | once | TRBV19 | TGTGCCAGTAGTATCAGGGTGAACACTGAAGCTTTCTTT | CASSIRVNTEAFF
TRBD2 | TRBJ2-1 | NA | TRBV18 | TGTGCCAGCTCACCTATGGGACTAGATCCTAGTGAGCAGTTCTTC | CASSPMGLDPSEQFF
NA | TRBJ2-5 | NA | TRBV18 | TGTGCCAGCTCACCGATAAAGGGGATAGAGACCCAGTACTTC | CASSPIKGIETQYF
TRBD1 | TRBJ2-3 | NA | TRBV4-3 | TGCGCCAGCAGCCAAGTTCCCCTCCCGGGACAGGGAAAGGATACGCAGTATTTT | CASSQVPLPGQGKDTQYF
NA | TRBJ1-3 | NA | TRBV18 | TGTGCCAGCTCACCACTCCCTCGGCAGGGCTCTGGAAACACCATATATTTT | CASSPLPRQGSGNTIYF
NA | TRBJ1-2 | NA | TRBV18 | TGTGCCAGCTCACCCCCATCGGGGGGCTTTGGCTACACCTTC | CASSPPSGGFGYTF
NA | TRBJ1-2 | NA | TRBV11-2 | TGTGCCAGCAGCTGGCGGGTGGCTAACTATGGCTACACCTTC | CASSWRVANYGYTF